This T cell receptor (beta chain) was profiled in a study of blood T cell repertoires in COVID-19. This clone was recorded a few times. Profiling relied on immunoSEQ multiplex PCR, and the TCRdb table lists in-frame clones only, not all of them. The table lists 110,000 to 150,000 clones, roughly 80% of them singletons, with 1.5% to 2% in the top ten. CDR3 length equals 14 residues. Trimming removed 1 base from V and 4 bases from J, with 8 bases in between. CDR1 and CDR2 from the germline V gene are MNHNY and SVGAGI (reference sequence). This chain connects TRBV6-6 to TRBJ1-5; the D is unclear. The sample comprised PBMCs or T cells enriched from blood (not recorded which). The TCR was taken from a woman between 18 and 30 years old who had been exposed to COVID-19. CDR3 region: CASSYFAENQPQHF. CDR3 in DNA: TGTGCCAGCAGTTACTTCGCAGAAAATCAGCCCCAGCATTTT.